This T cell receptor beta chain comes out of a study of post-analysis software for immune sequencing data. General observations from the study: Roughly 5 TRBV segments (TRBV5-6, TRBV5-1 and TRBV20-1 among them) occurred more frequently in patients than in controls.

Unique molecular identifiers tagged the TCR beta cDNA libraries. There were roughly 0.9 to 10 million T cells, and approximately 480,000 cDNA molecules came from them. TCRdb re-derived calls from the PCR reads in MiXCR, one entry per CDR3 protein. This sample carries some 190,000 distinct CDR3 sequences, about 30% of them seen once, and the ten largest clones take around 3.2%. This clonotype was found many times. Its specificity is not known. This CDR3 is 20 amino acids long. The J segment lost 4 bases and the V segment lost 4 bases, leaving 17 bases of the junction unmatched. Germline CDR1 MGHDK, CDR2 SYGVNS.

This TCR came from a girl younger than 18 with multiple sclerosis. The sequenced sample consisted of blood. This chain joins TRBV25-1 and TRBJ2-3, with 13 bases lining up with TRBD2. CDR3 DNA: TGTGCCAGCAGTGCAAACCAAGGACTAGCGGGAGACTCGAGCGCAGATACGCAGTATTTT. It encodes CASSANQGLAGDSSADTQYF. The full variable domain, its missing parts supplied by reference TRBV25-1 and TRBJ2-3, is EADIYQTPRYLVIGTGKKITLECSQTMGHDKMYWYQQDPGMELHLIHYSYGVNSTEKGDLSSESTVSRIRTEHFPLTLESARPSHTSQYLCASSANQGLAGDSSADTQYFGPGTRLTVL.